Here is one T cell receptor (beta chain) with its context. What it binds is not known. The data were taken from a study of somatic mutations in cytotoxic T cells in rheumatoid arthritis. Study results and caveats: For rheumatoid arthritis patients, the slight TRBV07 underrepresentation lacked multiple-comparison adjustment.

There are 14 residues in the CDR3. Trimming at V came to 6 bases and at J to 8 bases, leaving 9 bases not matched to a gene. Germline loops: CDR1 SGHAT, CDR2 FQNNGV. Libraries were prepared by immunoSEQ multiplex PCR; TCRdb keeps only in-frame clonotypes and omits some of them. The table records around 20,000 clones, over 75% of them present only once. The rearrangement uses TRBV11-2 and TRBJ2-1, with 8 bases lining up with TRBD2. This clonotype originated in a man between 18 and 29 years old with rheumatoid arthritis. The specimen sequenced was CD8+ T cells sorted from blood. For the CDR3, the DNA is TGTGCCAGCAGTGTAGCGGGGTCCGGTCATGAGCAGTTCTTC. This encodes CASSVAGSGHEQFF.